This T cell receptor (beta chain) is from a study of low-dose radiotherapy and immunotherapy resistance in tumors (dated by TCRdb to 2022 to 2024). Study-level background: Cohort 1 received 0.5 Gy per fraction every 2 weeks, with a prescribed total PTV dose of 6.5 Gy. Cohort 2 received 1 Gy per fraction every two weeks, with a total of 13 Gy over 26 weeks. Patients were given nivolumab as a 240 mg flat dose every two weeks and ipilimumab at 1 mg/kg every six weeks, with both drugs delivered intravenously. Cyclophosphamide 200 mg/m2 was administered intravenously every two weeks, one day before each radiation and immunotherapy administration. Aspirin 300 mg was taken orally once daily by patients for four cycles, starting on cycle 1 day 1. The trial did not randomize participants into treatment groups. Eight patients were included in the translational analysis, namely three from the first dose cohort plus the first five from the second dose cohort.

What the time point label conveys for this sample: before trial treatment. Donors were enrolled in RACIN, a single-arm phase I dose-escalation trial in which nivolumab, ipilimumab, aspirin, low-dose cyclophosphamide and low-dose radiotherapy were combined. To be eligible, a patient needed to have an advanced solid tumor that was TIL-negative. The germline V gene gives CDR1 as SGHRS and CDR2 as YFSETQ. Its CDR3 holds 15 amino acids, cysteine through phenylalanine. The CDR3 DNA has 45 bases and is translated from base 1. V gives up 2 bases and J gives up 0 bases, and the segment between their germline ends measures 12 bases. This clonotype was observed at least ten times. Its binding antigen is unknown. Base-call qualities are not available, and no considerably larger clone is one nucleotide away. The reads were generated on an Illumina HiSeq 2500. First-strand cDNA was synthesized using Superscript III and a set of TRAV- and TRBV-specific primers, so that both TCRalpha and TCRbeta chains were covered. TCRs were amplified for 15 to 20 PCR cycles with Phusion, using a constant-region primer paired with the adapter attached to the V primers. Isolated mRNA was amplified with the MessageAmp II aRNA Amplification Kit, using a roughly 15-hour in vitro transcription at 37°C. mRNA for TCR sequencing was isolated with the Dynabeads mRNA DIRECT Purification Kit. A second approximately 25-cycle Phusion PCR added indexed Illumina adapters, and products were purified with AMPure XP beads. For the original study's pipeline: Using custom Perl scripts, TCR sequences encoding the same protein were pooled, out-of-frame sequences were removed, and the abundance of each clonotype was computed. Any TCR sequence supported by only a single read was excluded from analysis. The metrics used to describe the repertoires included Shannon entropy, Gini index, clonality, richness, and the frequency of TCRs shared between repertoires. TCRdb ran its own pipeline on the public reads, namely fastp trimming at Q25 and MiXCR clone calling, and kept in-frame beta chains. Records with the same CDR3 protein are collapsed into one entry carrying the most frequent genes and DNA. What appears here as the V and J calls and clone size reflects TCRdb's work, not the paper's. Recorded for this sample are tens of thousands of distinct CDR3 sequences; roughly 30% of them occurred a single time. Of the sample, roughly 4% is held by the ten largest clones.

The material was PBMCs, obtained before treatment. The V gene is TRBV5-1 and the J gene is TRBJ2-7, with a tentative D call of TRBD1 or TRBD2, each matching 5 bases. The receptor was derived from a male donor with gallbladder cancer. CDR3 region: CASSLGTLSSYEQYF. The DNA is TGCGCCAGCAGCTTAGGGACGTTGAGCTCCTACGAGCAGTACTTC.